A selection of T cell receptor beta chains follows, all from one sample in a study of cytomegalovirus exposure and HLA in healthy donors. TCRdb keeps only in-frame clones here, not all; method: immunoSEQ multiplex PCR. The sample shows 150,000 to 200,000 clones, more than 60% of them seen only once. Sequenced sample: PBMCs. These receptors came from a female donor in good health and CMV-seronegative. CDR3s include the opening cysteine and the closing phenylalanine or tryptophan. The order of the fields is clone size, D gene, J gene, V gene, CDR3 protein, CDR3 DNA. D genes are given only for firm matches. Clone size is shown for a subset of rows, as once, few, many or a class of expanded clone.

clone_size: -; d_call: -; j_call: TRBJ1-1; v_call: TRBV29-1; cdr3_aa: CSVDLGGNTEAFF; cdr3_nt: TGCAGCGTTGATTTAGGGGGGAACACTGAAGCTTTCTTT
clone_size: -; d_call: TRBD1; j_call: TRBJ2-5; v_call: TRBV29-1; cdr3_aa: CSGDRGETQYF; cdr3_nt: TGCAGCGGTGACAGGGGAGAGACCCAGTACTTC
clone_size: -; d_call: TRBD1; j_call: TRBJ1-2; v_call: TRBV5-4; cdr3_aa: CASSEGQGAYGYTF; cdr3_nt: TGTGCCAGCAGCGAGGGACAGGGGGCTTATGGCTACACCTTC
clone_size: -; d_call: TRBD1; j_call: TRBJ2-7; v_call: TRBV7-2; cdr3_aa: CASSPTGTGASYEQYF; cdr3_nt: TGTGCCAGCAGCCCCACCGGGACAGGGGCCTCCTACGAGCAGTACTTC
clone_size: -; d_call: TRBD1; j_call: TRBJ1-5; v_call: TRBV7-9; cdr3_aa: CASSLNRQGARGNQPQHF; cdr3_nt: TGTGCCAGCAGCTTAAATAGACAGGGGGCACGGGGCAATCAGCCCCAGCATTTT
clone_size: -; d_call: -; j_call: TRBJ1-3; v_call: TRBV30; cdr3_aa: CAWGARGNTIYF; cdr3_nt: TGTGCCTGGGGGGCCAGGGGAAACACCATATATTTT
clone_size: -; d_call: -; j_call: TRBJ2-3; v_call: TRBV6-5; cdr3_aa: CATFGGDTQYF; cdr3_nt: TGTGCCACCTTCGGTGGAGATACGCAGTATTTT
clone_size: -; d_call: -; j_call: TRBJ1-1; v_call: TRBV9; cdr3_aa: CASSPLRGMNTEAFF; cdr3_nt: TGTGCCAGCAGCCCACTCAGGGGAATGAACACTGAAGCTTTCTTT
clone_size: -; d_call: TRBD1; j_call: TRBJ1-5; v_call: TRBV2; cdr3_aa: CASSVGQGIPNQPQHF; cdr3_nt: TGTGCCAGCAGCGTCGGACAGGGGATCCCCAATCAGCCCCAGCATTTT
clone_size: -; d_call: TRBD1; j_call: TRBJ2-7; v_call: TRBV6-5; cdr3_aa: CASSYDGQGRSEQYF; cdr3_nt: TGTGCCAGCAGTTACGATGGACAGGGGCGGTCCGAGCAGTACTTC
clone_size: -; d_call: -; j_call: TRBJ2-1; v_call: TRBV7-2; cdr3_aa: CASSLTGAGGTVGFF; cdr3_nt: TGTGCCAGCAGCTTAACGGGGGCAGGGGGTACGGTGGGATTCTTC
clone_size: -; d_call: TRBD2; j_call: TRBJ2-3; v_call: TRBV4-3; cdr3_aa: CASSQDWASGTTDTQYF; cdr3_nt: TGCGCCAGCAGCCAAGATTGGGCTAGCGGAACCACAGATACGCAGTATTTT
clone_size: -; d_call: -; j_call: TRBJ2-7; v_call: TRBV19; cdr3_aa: CASTPRERDEQYF; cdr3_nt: TGTGCCAGTACCCCCAGGGAACGCGACGAGCAGTACTTC
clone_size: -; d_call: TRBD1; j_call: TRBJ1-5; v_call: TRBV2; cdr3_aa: CASRHGTDNQPQHF; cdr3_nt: TGTGCCAGCAGACACGGGACAGACAATCAGCCCCAGCATTTT
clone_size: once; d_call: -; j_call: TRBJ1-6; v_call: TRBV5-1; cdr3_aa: CASSSGAAVSSYNSPLHF; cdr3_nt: TGCGCCAGCAGCTCAGGGGCCGCCGTAAGCTCCTATAATTCACCCCTCCACTTT
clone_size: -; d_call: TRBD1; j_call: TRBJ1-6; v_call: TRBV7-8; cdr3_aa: CASSPRDSSYNSPLHF; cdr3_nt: TGTGCCAGCAGCCCCAGGGACAGCTCCTATAATTCACCCCTCCACTTT
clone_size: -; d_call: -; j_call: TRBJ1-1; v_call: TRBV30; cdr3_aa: CALQRGLDTEAFF; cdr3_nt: TGTGCCCTCCAGCGGGGCTTGGACACTGAAGCTTTCTTT
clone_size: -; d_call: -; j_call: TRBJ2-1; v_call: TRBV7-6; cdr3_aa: CASSPGLSGDNEQFF; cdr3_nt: TGTGCCAGCAGTCCGGGACTCTCGGGTGACAATGAGCAGTTCTTC
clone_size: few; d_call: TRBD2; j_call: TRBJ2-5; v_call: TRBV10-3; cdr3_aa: CAISGGRGRETQYF; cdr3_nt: TGTGCCATCAGTGGCGGGAGGGGGCGAGAGACCCAGTACTTC
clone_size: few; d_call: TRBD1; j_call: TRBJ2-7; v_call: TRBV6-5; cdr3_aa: CASSRDSYEQYF; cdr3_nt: TGTGCCAGCAGCCGGGACAGCTACGAGCAGTACTTC
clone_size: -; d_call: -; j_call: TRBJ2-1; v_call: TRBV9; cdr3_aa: CASSQGTGRSYNEQFF; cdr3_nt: TGTGCCAGCAGCCAGGGGACGGGTCGCTCCTACAATGAGCAGTTCTTC
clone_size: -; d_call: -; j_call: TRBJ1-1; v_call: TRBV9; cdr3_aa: CASSHQNGQGWQNTEAFF; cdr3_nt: TGTGCCAGCAGTCATCAAAATGGGCAGGGTTGGCAGAACACTGAAGCTTTCTTT
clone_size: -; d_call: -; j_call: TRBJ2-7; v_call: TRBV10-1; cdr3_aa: CASSDPLRNEQYF; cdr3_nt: TGCGCCAGCAGTGACCCCCTCAGGAACGAGCAGTACTTC
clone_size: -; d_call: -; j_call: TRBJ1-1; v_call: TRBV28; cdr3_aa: CASSPSGGKGTEAFF; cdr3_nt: TGTGCCAGCAGTCCCTCAGGAGGGAAGGGCACTGAAGCTTTCTTT
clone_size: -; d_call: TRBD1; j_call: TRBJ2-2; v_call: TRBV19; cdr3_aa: CASSWDSAGELFF; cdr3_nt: TGTGCCAGTAGTTGGGACAGCGCCGGGGAGCTGTTTTTT
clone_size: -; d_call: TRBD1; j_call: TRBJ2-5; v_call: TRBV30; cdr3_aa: CAFSRDREETQYF; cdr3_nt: TGTGCCTTCAGCCGGGACAGGGAGGAGACCCAGTACTTC
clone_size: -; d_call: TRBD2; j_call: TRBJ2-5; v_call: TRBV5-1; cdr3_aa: CASSLDSGGAWETQYF; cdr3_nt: TGCGCCAGCAGCTTGGATAGCGGGGGGGCGTGGGAGACCCAGTACTTC
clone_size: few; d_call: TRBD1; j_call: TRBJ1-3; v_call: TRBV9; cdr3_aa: CASSVASGQGPSGNTIYF; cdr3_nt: TGTGCCAGCAGCGTAGCTTCCGGACAGGGACCCTCTGGAAACACCATATATTTT
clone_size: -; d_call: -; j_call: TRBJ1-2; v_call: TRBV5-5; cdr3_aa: CASSLGPTGRTSNYGYTF; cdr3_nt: TGTGCCAGCAGCTTGGGGCCAACCGGGAGGACCTCTAACTATGGCTACACCTTC
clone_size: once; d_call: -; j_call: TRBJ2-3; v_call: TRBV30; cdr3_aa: CAWYSSVSGSDTQYF; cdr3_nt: TGTGCCTGGTACTCTAGCGTAAGCGGGTCAGATACGCAGTATTTT
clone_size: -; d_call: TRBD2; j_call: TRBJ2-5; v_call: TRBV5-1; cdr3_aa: CASSSGTSGRGGQETQYF; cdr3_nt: TGCGCCAGCAGCTCCGGGACTAGCGGGAGAGGTGGCCAAGAGACCCAGTACTTC
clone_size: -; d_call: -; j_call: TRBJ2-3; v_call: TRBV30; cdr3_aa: CAWTGGGPLGGDTQYF; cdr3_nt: TGTGCCTGGACGGGAGGGGGCCCTTTGGGGGGAGATACGCAGTATTTT
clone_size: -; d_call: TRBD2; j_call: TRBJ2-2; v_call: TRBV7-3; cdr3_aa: CASSSRLAGGELFF; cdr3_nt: TGTGCCAGCAGCTCCAGACTAGCCGGCGGGGAGCTGTTTTTT
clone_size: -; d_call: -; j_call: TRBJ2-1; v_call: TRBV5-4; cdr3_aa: CASSLAGLLYNEQFF; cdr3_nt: TGTGCCAGCAGCTTGGCGGGACTGTTATACAATGAGCAGTTCTTC
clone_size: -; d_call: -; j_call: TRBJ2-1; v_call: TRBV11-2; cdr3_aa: CASSFLTGAEQFF; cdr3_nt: TGTGCCAGCAGCTTTCTTACAGGCGCTGAGCAGTTCTTC
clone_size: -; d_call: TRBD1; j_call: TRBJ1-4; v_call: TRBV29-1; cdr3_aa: CSVSPSGGQEKLFF; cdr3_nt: TGCAGCGTTTCCCCCTCCGGGGGACAGGAAAAACTGTTTTTT
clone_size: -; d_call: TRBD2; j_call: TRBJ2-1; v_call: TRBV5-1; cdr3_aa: CASSLGTSEAYNEQFF; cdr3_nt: TGCGCCAGCAGCTTGGGCACTAGCGAGGCCTACAATGAGCAGTTCTTC
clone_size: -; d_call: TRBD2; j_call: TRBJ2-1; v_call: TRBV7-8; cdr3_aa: CASSPGLAAVSSYNEQFF; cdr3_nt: TGTGCCAGCAGCCCAGGACTAGCGGCAGTGAGCTCCTACAATGAGCAGTTCTTC
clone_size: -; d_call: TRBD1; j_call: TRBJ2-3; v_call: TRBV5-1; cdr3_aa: CASSASGQGVDTQYF; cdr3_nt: TGCGCCAGCAGCGCCTCCGGACAGGGAGTAGATACGCAGTATTTT
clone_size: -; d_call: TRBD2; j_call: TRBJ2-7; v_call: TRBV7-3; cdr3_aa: CASSLGTGGFSSYEQYF; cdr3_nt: TGTGCCAGCAGCCTGGGGACGGGGGGGTTCAGCTCCTACGAGCAGTACTTC
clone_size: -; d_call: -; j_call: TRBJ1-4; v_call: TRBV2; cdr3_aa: CASSGWGDELFF; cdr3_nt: TGTGCCAGCAGTGGCTGGGGGGACGAACTGTTTTTT
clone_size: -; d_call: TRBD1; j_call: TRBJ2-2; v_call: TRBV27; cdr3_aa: CASSARQGSPRTTGELFF; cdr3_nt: TGTGCCAGCAGTGCTCGACAGGGTTCCCCTCGAACCACCGGGGAGCTGTTTTTT
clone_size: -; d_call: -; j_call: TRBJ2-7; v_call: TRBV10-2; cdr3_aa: CASSDVTGFYEQYF; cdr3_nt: TGCGCCAGCAGTGACGTCACAGGGTTCTACGAGCAGTACTTC
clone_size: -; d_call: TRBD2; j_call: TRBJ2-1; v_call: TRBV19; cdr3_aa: CASSRTQRTSGNEQFF; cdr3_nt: TGTGCCAGTAGTAGAACCCAGAGGACTAGCGGGAATGAGCAGTTCTTC
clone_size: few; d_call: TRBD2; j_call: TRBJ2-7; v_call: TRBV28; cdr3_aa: CASSLHLAGGSYEQYF; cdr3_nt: TGTGCCAGCAGTCTCCACTTGGCGGGGGGCTCCTACGAGCAGTACTTC